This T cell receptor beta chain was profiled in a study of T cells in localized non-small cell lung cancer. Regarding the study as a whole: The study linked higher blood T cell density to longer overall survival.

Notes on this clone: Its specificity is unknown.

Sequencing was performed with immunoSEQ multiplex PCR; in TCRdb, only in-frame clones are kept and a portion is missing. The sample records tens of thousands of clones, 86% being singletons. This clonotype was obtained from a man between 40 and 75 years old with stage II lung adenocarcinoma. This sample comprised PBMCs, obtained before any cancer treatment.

This CDR3 is CASSLGPGGANVLTF. The CDR3 DNA reads TGTGCCAGCAGTTTAGGACCTGGAGGGGCCAACGTCCTGACTTTC. This chain uses TRBV27 with TRBJ2-6; D not certain. Trimming removed 2 bases from V and 4 bases from J, with 9 bases in between. The germline V gene has CDR1 MNHEY and CDR2 SMNVEV (reference sequence). The length of the CDR3 is 15 residues.